Listed below are T cell receptor beta chains from one sample, sequenced in a study of shared clonotypes between healthy human individuals. Repertoires were generated with immunoSEQ multiplex PCR, while TCRdb's copy carries only in-frame clones and drops some. The data contain 190,000 or so clones, 65% to 70% of them singletons. What was sequenced was memory CD4+ T cells sorted from blood. The receptors were sampled from a man aged 25 to 40 in good health. Each CDR3 is given with its conserved first and last residue. A D gene is named only where the DNA matches it firmly. Size is omitted from some rows. Given values are once, few, many or a class for expanded clones.

clone size,J gene,V gene,D gene,CDR3 protein,CDR3 DNA
NA,TRBJ2-1,TRBV4-2,NA,CASSQGPPGDNEQFF,TGTGCCAGCAGCCAAGGTCCCCCAGGGGATAATGAGCAGTTCTTC
many,TRBJ2-7,TRBV7-7,NA,CASSLARLSCYEQYF,TGTGCTAGCAGCTTAGCGAGGTTATCCTGCTACGAGCAGTACTTC
NA,TRBJ2-2,TRBV25-1,NA,CASISNANTGELFF,TGTGCCAGCATATCAAATGCGAACACCGGGGAGCTGTTTTTT
NA,TRBJ2-1,TRBV7-6,NA,CASSASAYNEQFF,TGTGCCAGCAGCGCTAGCGCCTACAATGAGCAGTTCTTC
NA,TRBJ1-5,TRBV15,TRBD1,CATSRVGTGGQPQHF,TGTGCCACCAGCAGAGTTGGGACAGGGGGTCAGCCCCAGCATTTT
NA,TRBJ1-4,TRBV28,TRBD1,CASSPTGNHEKLFF,TGTGCCAGCAGTCCGACAGGGAACCATGAAAAACTGTTTTTT
NA,TRBJ2-5,TRBV5-8,TRBD2,CASSLEGRGGRYKTQYF,TGTGCCAGCAGCTTGGAGGGTCGCGGCGGGAGGTACAAGACCCAGTACTTC
NA,TRBJ2-7,TRBV7-8,NA,CASSLLEGPYEQYF,TGTGCCAGCAGCCTTTTAGAGGGTCCCTACGAGCAGTACTTC
once,TRBJ1-1,TRBV9,NA,CASSPTAGNTEAFF,TGTGCCAGCAGCCCGACGGCGGGTAACACTGAAGCTTTCTTT
few,TRBJ2-7,TRBV4-1,NA,CASSQNGIGEQYF,TGCGCCAGCAGCCAAAACGGTATAGGCGAGCAGTACTTC
NA,TRBJ2-7,TRBV28,TRBD2,CASSLFTSGRHKLGQYF,TGTGCCAGCAGTTTATTCACTAGCGGGAGGCACAAACTGGGGCAGTACTTC
few,TRBJ1-3,TRBV6-1,NA,CASQAGNTIYF,TGTGCCAGTCAAGCAGGAAACACCATATATTTT
few,TRBJ2-4,TRBV7-9,TRBD1,CASSAQGAGIQYF,TGTGCCAGCAGCGCTCAGGGGGCTGGCATTCAGTACTTC
NA,TRBJ1-2,TRBV11-2,NA,CASGGLGYGYTF,TGTGCCAGCGGGGGGTTAGGCTATGGCTACACCTTC
few,TRBJ1-1,TRBV10-3,NA,CAIRQNTEAFF,TGTGCCATCAGACAGAACACTGAAGCTTTCTTT
many,TRBJ2-1,TRBV14,NA,CASSQFGGSNEQFF,TGTGCCAGCAGCCAATTCGGAGGATCAAATGAGCAGTTCTTC
few,TRBJ2-3,TRBV5-6,NA,CASSFGTESTDTQYF,TGTGCCAGCAGCTTTGGGACTGAAAGCACAGATACGCAGTATTTT
NA,TRBJ2-1,TRBV6-6,TRBD2,CAISGGLAGVEQFF,TGTGCCATCAGTGGGGGACTAGCGGGAGTTGAGCAGTTCTTC
NA,TRBJ1-4,TRBV18,TRBD1,CASSSGQRREKLFF,TGTGCCAGCTCGTCGGGACAGCGAAGGGAAAAACTGTTTTTT
few,TRBJ2-2,TRBV10-1,TRBD2,CASREGPTGELFF,TGCGCCAGTCGGGAGGGCCCCACCGGGGAGCTGTTTTTT
few,TRBJ2-1,TRBV2,NA,CASSGGASVNNEQFF,TGTGCCAGCAGTGGTGGGGCCAGCGTCAACAATGAGCAGTTCTTC
few,TRBJ1-5,TRBV2,TRBD1,CASSPDRGQDSNQPQHF,TGTGCCAGCAGTCCGGACAGGGGCCAGGATAGCAATCAGCCCCAGCATTTT
NA,TRBJ2-3,TRBV7-2,TRBD1,CASSPWTGSTDTQYF,TGTGCCAGCAGTCCTTGGACAGGGAGCACAGATACGCAGTATTTT
NA,TRBJ1-5,TRBV18,TRBD1,CASSLQGDQPQHF,TGTGCCAGCTCACTACAGGGGGATCAGCCCCAGCATTTT
few,TRBJ2-7,TRBV19,NA,CASSPTFGGQYF,TGTGCCAGTAGTCCGACTTTCGGCGGGCAGTACTTC
few,TRBJ1-1,TRBV4-1,TRBD1,CASSQGPGTGEELGAEAFF,TGCGCCAGCAGCCAGGGCCCTGGGACAGGGGAAGAGTTAGGGGCTGAAGCTTTCTTT
once,TRBJ2-1,TRBV27,TRBD2,CAGGESGERNEQFF,TGTGCCGGGGGGGAGTCCGGAGAGAGGAATGAGCAGTTCTTC
many,TRBJ2-1,TRBV10-2,NA,CASSAHNEQFF,TGCGCCAGCAGTGCACACAATGAGCAGTTCTTC
once,TRBJ1-5,TRBV19,TRBD1,CASKKAPGGGQPQHF,TGTGCCAGTAAAAAGGCGCCAGGGGGCGGACAGCCCCAGCATTTT
few,TRBJ1-1,TRBV18,NA,CASSPQQGTTEAFF,TGTGCCAGCTCACCACAACAGGGTACCACTGAAGCTTTCTTT
NA,TRBJ2-3,TRBV18,NA,CASSPRAGGGTDTQYF,TGTGCCAGCTCACCCCGAGCAGGAGGCGGCACAGATACGCAGTATTTT
NA,TRBJ2-7,TRBV18,NA,CASSPWGDEQYF,TGTGCCAGCTCACCTTGGGGCGACGAGCAGTACTTC
few,TRBJ1-5,TRBV28,NA,CASSHGTRPGGQPQHF,TGTGCCAGCAGTCACGGGACCCGTCCAGGTGGCCAGCCCCAGCATTTT
NA,TRBJ1-4,TRBV7-2,NA,CASSSGGSFNEKLFF,TGTGCCAGCAGCTCGGGGGGGAGTTTTAATGAAAAACTGTTTTTT
few,TRBJ2-1,TRBV19,TRBD2,CASSIYGTNYNEQFF,TGTGCCAGTAGTATTTACGGGACTAACTACAATGAGCAGTTCTTC
NA,TRBJ2-2,TRBV9,TRBD2,CASNLGGSNTGELFF,TGTGCCAGCAACTTGGGGGGGTCGAACACCGGGGAGCTGTTTTTT
few,TRBJ2-7,TRBV14,NA,CASSQELVRGHEQYF,TGTGCCAGCAGCCAAGAATTGGTTAGGGGACACGAGCAGTACTTC
NA,TRBJ1-4,TRBV11-2,NA,CASSLEGRFGGNNEKLFF,TGTGCCAGCAGCCTAGAAGGGCGGTTCGGGGGTAATAATGAAAAACTGTTTTTT
NA,TRBJ2-1,TRBV5-4,NA,CASSLVGHNEQFF,TGTGCCAGCAGCTTGGTGGGACACAATGAGCAGTTCTTC
NA,TRBJ2-1,TRBV7-9,TRBD2,CASSLVTSGRNNEQFF,TGTGCCAGCAGCTTAGTGACTAGCGGGAGAAATAATGAGCAGTTCTTC
NA,TRBJ2-1,TRBV18,TRBD2,CASSPGLAGGEQFF,TGTGCCAGCTCACCGGGACTAGCGGGAGGGGAGCAGTTCTTC
NA,TRBJ1-3,TRBV25-1,NA,CASSVTTISGNTIYF,TGTGCCAGCAGTGTTACGACGATCTCTGGAAACACCATATATTTT
NA,TRBJ2-7,TRBV28,TRBD1,CASSSYLFGQGREQYF,TGTGCCAGCAGTTCCTACCTTTTCGGACAGGGTAGAGAGCAGTACTTC
NA,TRBJ2-5,TRBV5-1,NA,CASSWGPGQETQYF,TGCGCCAGCAGCTGGGGTCCCGGCCAAGAGACCCAGTACTTC